This T cell receptor beta chain comes out of a study of radiotherapy plus CTLA-4 blockade in lung cancer. About the study: Among enrolled patients, over 15% responded and roughly 31% achieved disease control.

With ipilimumab providing CTLA-4 blockade, focal radiation was administered to patients who had chemo-refractory metastatic non-small-cell lung cancer. The data were produced by immunoSEQ multiplex PCR, yet TCRdb's version contains in-frame clones alone and is incomplete. Here the sample spans roughly 69,000 clones, approximately 79% being singletons. This clone was picked up a small number of times. The antigen remains undetermined. Germline V gene lookup returns CDR1 ENHRY and CDR2 SYGVKD. Trimming removed 10 bases from V and 3 bases from J; junction bases left unmatched: 14. This CDR3 region has 15 residues. Notes on the study in general: Blood saw expansion of tumor-derived TCR clones after radiotherapy plus ipilimumab. Alongside interferon-beta, early blood T cell clone dynamics were reportedly the best predictor of response.

The sequence was obtained from a human donor with non-small cell lung cancer whose response to radiotherapy plus ipilimumab could not be evaluated. Some clones in this sample may be carry-over from other donors' samples. The chain links TRBV10-3 to TRBJ1-1; 7 bases align to TRBD1. The sequenced sample was peripheral blood, obtained from a patient treated with radiotherapy plus ipilimumab. The CDR3 loop is CATTPRQGGYTEAFF. The CDR3 nucleotides are TGTGCCACCACCCCCAGACAGGGCGGTTACACTGAAGCTTTCTTT.